This T cell receptor (beta chain) was sequenced during a study of blood T cell repertoires in COVID-19. Across the study: Whether acute or convalescent, the COVID-19 samples came from the United States, Italy and Spain. Sample material is recorded as cDNA or gDNA derived from T cells, B-cell-depleted T cells, or PBMCs.

This clone showed up just a few times. From germline, CDR1 is DFQATT and CDR2 SNEGSKA (reference sequence). V shed 6 bases and J shed 3 bases, with 12 bases lying between them. The CDR3 sequence is 13 residues long. Authors' methods: Reference gene primer amplification in the assay estimated nucleated cell counts. Generated by immunoSEQ multiplex PCR, the TCRdb table keeps only in-frame clones and is missing some. That table is the source of V, J and clone size, and D and trimming were worked out from the DNA. The repertoire holds under 75,000 clones, with around 80% as singletons. The sequence came from a man in his sixties or seventies who had recovered from COVID-19. The chain employs TRBV20-1 and TRBJ2-1; a weak D match, TRBD1 (6 bases). Specimen: peripheral blood. The CDR3 sequence is CSASRQVYNEQFF. CDR3 nucleotide sequence: TGCAGTGCCAGTAGACAGGTCTACAATGAGCAGTTCTTC.